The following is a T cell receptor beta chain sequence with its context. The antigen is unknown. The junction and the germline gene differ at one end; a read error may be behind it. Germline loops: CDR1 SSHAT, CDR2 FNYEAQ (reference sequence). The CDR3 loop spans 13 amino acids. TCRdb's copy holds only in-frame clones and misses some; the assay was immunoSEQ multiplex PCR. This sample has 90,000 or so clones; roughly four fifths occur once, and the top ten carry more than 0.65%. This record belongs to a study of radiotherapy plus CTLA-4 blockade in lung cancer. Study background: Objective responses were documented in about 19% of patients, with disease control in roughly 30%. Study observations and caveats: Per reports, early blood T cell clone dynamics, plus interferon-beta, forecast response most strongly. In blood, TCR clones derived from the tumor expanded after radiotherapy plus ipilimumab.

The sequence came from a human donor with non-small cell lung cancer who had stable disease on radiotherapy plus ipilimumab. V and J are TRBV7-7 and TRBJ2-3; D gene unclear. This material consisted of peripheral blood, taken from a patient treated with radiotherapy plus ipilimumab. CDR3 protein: CASSRAGLDTQYF. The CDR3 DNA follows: TGTGCTAGCAGCCGAGCCGGCTTAGATACGCAGTATTTT.